This T cell receptor beta chain was found in a study of blood T cells in healthy people across ages. On this clonotype itself: Its antigen is not known. A clone one base away is much larger, so this may be a read error.

PCR was performed a second time for about 7 to 11 cycles using a sample-barcoded 5' primer and a J-beta primer mix. Unique molecular identifiers of 12 random nucleotides labeled each cDNA. TCRdb processed the 5' RACE reads anew with MiXCR; each CDR3 protein has one entry. This sample has some 1.5 million distinct CDR3 sequences, with 28% found just once. This CDR3 region has 15 residues. The study's findings and limits: Among long-lived donors, naive CD4+ cells were more numerous and diversity higher than in aged donors.

Sequences were obtained from blood. The TCR was taken from a woman under 40 in good health. The gene calls are TRBV12-3 or TRBV12-4 and TRBJ2-6, with D possibly called TRBD1 or TRBD2 (6 bases each). The CDR3 DNA reads TGTGCCAGCAGTATAACAGGGACTGGGGCCAGCGTCCTGACTTTC. Translated, it gives CASSITGTGASVLTF.